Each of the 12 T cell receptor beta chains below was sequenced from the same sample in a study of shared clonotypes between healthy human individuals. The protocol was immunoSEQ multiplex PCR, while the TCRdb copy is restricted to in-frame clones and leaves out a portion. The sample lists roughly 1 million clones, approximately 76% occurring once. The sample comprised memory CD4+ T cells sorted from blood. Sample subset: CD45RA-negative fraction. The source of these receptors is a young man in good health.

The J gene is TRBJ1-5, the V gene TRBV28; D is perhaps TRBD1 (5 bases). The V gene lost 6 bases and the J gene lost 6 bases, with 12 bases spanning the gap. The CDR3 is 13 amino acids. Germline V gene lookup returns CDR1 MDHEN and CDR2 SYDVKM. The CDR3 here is CASRVGRAQPQHF. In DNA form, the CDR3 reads TGTGCCAGCAGGGTGGGCAGGGCTCAGCCCCAGCATTTT.

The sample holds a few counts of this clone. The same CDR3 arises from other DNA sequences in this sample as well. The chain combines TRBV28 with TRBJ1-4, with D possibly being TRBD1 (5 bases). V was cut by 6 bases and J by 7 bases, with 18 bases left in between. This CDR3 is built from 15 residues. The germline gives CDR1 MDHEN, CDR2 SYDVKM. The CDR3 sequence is CASSSPGGEGEKLFF. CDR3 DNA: TGTGCCAGCAGCTCTCCGGGAGGGGAGGGTGAAAAACTGTTTTTT.

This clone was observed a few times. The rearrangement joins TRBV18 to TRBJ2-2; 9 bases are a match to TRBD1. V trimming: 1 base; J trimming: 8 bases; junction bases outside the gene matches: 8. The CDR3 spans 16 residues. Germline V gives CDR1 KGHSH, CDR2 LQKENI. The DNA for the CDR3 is TGTGCCAGCTCACCACTCGCGGGACAGGGACGAGGGGAGCTGTTTTTT. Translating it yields CASSPLAGQGRGELFF. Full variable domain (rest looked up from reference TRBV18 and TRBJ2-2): NAGVMQNPRHLVRRRGQEARLRCSPMKGHSHVYWYRQLPEEGLKFMVYLQKENIIDESGMPKERFSAEFPKEGPSILRIQQVVRGDSAAYFCASSPLAGQGRGELFFGEGSRLTVL.

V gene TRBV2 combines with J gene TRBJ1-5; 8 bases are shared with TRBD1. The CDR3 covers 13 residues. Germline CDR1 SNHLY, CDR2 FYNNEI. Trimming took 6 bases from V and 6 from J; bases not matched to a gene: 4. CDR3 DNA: TGTGCCAGCAGGGGACAGGCCGGTCAGCCCCAGCATTTT. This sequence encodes CASRGQAGQPQHF.

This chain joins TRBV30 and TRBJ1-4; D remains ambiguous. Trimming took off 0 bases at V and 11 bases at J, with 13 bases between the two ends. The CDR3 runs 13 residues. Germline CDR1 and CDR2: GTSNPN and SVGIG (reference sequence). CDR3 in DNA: TGTGCCTGGAGTGTACTGGAACACACGAAACTGTTTTTT. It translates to CAWSVLEHTKLFF.

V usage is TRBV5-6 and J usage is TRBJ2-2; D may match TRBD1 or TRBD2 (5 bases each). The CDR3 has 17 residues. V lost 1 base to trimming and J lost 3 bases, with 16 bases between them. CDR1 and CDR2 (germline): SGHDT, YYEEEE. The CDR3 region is CASSLFQGQGDTGELFF. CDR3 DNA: TGTGCCAGCAGCTTGTTTCAAGGTCAGGGAGACACCGGGGAGCTGTTTTTT.

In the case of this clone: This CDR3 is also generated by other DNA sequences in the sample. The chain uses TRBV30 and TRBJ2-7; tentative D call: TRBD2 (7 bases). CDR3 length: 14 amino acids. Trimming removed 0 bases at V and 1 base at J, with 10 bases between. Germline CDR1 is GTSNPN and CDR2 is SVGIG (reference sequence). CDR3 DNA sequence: TGTGCCTGGAGTGTGGGAGGGGGTTCCTACGAGCAGTACTTC. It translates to CAWSVGGGSYEQYF.

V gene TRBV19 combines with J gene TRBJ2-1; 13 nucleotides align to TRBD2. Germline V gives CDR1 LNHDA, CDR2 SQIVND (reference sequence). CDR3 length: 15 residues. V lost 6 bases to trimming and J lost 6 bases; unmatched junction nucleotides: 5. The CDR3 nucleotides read TGTGCCAGTAGGCATACTAGCGGGAGGGGCAATGAGCAGTTCTTC. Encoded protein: CASRHTSGRGNEQFF.

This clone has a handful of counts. The CDR3 here is CASSLDVGSTYEQYF. The CDR3 DNA sequence: TGTGCCAGCAGCTTGGATGTGGGATCGACCTACGAGCAGTACTTC. V and J are TRBV5-5 and TRBJ2-7; D ambiguous. Per germline, CDR1 SGHKS and CDR2 YYEKEE (reference sequence). With 0 bases removed from V and 2 bases from J, the gap between germline ends came to 12 bases. The CDR3 has 15 residues.

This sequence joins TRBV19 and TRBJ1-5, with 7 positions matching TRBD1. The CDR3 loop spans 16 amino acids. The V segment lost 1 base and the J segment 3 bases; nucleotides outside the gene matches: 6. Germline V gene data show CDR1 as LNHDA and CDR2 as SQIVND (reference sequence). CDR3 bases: TGTGCCAGTAGTATAGCGGCCAGGGGGTTCAATCAGCCCCAGCATTTT. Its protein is CASSIAARGFNQPQHF.

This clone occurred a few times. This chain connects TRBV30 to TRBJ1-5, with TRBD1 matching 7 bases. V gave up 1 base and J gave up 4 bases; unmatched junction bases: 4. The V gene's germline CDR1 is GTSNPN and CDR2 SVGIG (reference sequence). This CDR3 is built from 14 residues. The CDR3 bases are TGTGCCTGGAGTGCGACAGGGATTAATCAGCCCCAGCATTTT. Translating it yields CAWSATGINQPQHF. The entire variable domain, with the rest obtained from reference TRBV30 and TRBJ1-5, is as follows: SQTIHQWPATLVQPVGSPLSLECTVEGTSNPNLYWYRQAAGRGLQLLFYSVGIGQISSEVPQNLSASRPQDRQFILSSKKLLLSDSGFYLCAWSATGINQPQHFGDGTRLSIL.

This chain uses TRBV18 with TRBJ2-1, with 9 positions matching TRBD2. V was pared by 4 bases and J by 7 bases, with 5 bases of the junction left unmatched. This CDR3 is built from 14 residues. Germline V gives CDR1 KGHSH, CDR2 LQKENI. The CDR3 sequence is CASSLASGENEQFF. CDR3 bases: TGTGCCAGCTCACTCGCTAGCGGGGAAAATGAGCAGTTCTTC. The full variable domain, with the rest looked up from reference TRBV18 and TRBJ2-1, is NAGVMQNPRHLVRRRGQEARLRCSPMKGHSHVYWYRQLPEEGLKFMVYLQKENIIDESGMPKERFSAEFPKEGPSILRIQQVVRGDSAAYFCASSLASGENEQFFGPGTRLTVL.